What follows are 29 T cell receptor beta chains derived from one specimen sequenced in a study of T cell changes during pregnancy in multiple sclerosis. Clones were read by immunoSEQ multiplex PCR, and TCRdb kept only the in-frame ones, dropping some. The sample contains 33,000 or so clones, roughly 91% of which appear only once. This material consisted of CD8+ T cells from peripheral blood mononuclear cells, taken in the second trimester of pregnancy. Every receptor here comes from a female donor in good health, enrolled as a control in a pregnancy study.

The chain links TRBV27 to TRBJ2-1; weak D call: TRBD1 (6 bases). Per germline, CDR1 MNHEY and CDR2 SMNVEV (reference sequence). Trimming shortened V by 3 bases and J by 4 bases, and 10 bases separated the two germline ends. The CDR3 runs 14 residues. CDR3 nucleotides: TGTGCCAGCAGTTTTCAGGGGAAGTACAATGAGCAGTTCTTC. Amino acid sequence: CASSFQGKYNEQFF.

This rearrangement joins TRBV7-9 to TRBJ2-3, with a weak D call TRBD2 (6 bases). From germline, CDR1 is SEHNR and CDR2 FQNEAQ (reference sequence). CDR3 size: 12 residues. V was cut by 6 bases and J by 3 bases, with 7 bases left in between. The CDR3 sequence: CASSAGTDTQYF. In DNA, the CDR3 is TGTGCCAGCAGTGCGGGGACAGATACGCAGTATTTT.

This chain uses TRBV21-1 with TRBJ1-1; whether TRBD1, the table's D call, matches the DNA was not checked. TRBV21-1 is termed a pseudogene. CDR3 length: 14 residues. CDR3: CARRATGPLVFYGF. The CDR3 coding sequence is TGTGCCCGACGAGCGACAGGACCTCTTGTTTTCTATGGCTTT.

The chain is built from TRBV4-3 and TRBJ2-7; 10 positions agree with TRBD1. Germline lookup yields CDR1 LGHNA and CDR2 YSLEER. With 4 bases clipped from V and 5 bases from J, the junction kept 2 bases outside the gene matches. The CDR3 has 13 residues. DNA for the CDR3: TGCGCCAGCAGCCCGGGACAGGGGAACGAGCAGTACTTC. Translation gives CASSPGQGNEQYF.

The chain has TRBV9 and TRBJ2-3; 7 nucleotides match TRBD2. This CDR3 region has 19 residues. Germline-derived CDR1 and CDR2 are SGDLS and YYNGEE. V was clipped by 1 base and J by 0 bases; unmatched bases: 14. CDR3 in DNA: TGTGCCAGCAGCGTACCCGTTGCTAGCGGCAGTCTTAGCACAGATACGCAGTATTTT. It codes for CASSVPVASGSLSTDTQYF.

This chain joins TRBV19 and TRBJ2-3; TRBD1 aligns across 8 bases. CDR3 length: 15 amino acids. Germline CDR1 is LNHDA and CDR2 is SQIVND (reference sequence). The trim removed 6 bases at V and 0 bases at J, leaving 5 bases unmatched. CDR3 DNA sequence: TGTGCCAGTAGAAACAACAGGGGGAGCACAGATACGCAGTATTTT. Translating gives CASRNNRGSTDTQYF.

The chain links TRBV29-1 to TRBJ2-7, with a tentative D call TRBD1 (5 bases). The V end lost 6 bases, the J end lost 6 bases, and 18 bases lay between the germline ends. Per germline, CDR1 SQVTM and CDR2 ANQGSEA. This CDR3 spans 13 amino acids. The CDR3 DNA is TGCAGCGTCTTGAGCCAACAGGAATCCGAGCAGTACTTC. Protein: CSVLSQQESEQYF.

The rearrangement uses TRBV19 and TRBJ1-5, with D unresolved. The V end was cut by 0 bases, the J end by 9 bases, with 15 bases between. Germline V lookup: CDR1 LNHDA, CDR2 SQIVND (reference sequence). The CDR3 extends over 15 amino acids. DNA of the CDR3: TGTGCCAGTAGTATAGAAGACGGGTCAGTTTGGCCCCAGCATTTT. This gives the protein CASSIEDGSVWPQHF.

This clone was observed a handful of times. The chain employs TRBV6-5 and TRBJ1-2; a weak D match, TRBD1 (6 bases). The CDR3 extends over 15 amino acids. CDR1 is MNHEY and CDR2 is SVGAGI in the germline V gene. Deletions cut 4 bases from V and 3 bases from J, with 15 bases between. The CDR3 DNA follows: TGTGCCAGCAGTTCGGGTGACAGGAGGTACTATGGCTACACCTTC. This gives the protein CASSSGDRRYYGYTF.

J is TRBJ1-2 and V is TRBV11-1; TRBD1 matches 7 bases. The CDR3 spans 15 residues. The germline CDR1 and CDR2 sequences are SGHAT and FQDESV (reference sequence). V dropped 2 bases and J dropped 1; count of bases not matched to a gene: 4. The CDR3 DNA reads as TGTGCCAGCAGCTTATACAGGGGAAATAACTATGGCTACACCTTC. Translation: CASSLYRGNNYGYTF.

V gene TRBV2 combines with J gene TRBJ2-7, with no clear D. The length of the CDR3 is 12 residues. Per the germline V gene, CDR1 is SNHLY and CDR2 is FYNNEI. V was pared by 1 base and J by 4 bases, with 5 bases between. CDR3 sequence (DNA): TGTGCCAGCAGTGAAGGTCTTTACGAGCAGTACTTC. This translates into CASSEGLYEQYF.

Turning to this clone: This sample also contains other DNA sequences that code for the same CDR3. The chain is built from TRBV2 and TRBJ1-1; 12 positions match TRBD1. Germline CDR1 is SNHLY and CDR2 is FYNNEI. This CDR3 spans 13 amino acids. The V and J ends lost 9 bases and 5 bases, in that order; junction bases with no gene match: 4. CDR3: CARGQGARTEAFF. DNA for the CDR3: TGTGCCAGGGGACAGGGGGCGAGGACTGAAGCTTTCTTT.

This clone was seen just once. This chain connects TRBV25-1 to TRBJ2-7; D ambiguous. The germline V and J ends were trimmed by 2 bases and 6 bases, with 8 bases remaining between them. The CDR3 is made up of 12 amino acids. CDR1 is MGHDK, CDR2 SYGVNS, per germline. The CDR3 reads CASSEGSGEQYF. CDR3 nucleotide sequence: TGTGCCAGCAGTGAAGGCTCGGGCGAGCAGTACTTC.

The chain joins TRBV5-1 to TRBJ1-2, with D unresolved. This CDR3 comprises 14 residues. V was shortened by 0 bases and J by 4 bases, with 10 bases between the two germline ends. The germline gives CDR1 SGHRS, CDR2 YFSETQ. CDR3 coding DNA: TGCGCCAGCAGCTTGGACACCCCCCTCTATGGCTACACCTTC. This encodes CASSLDTPLYGYTF.

V gene TRBV6-4 combines with J gene TRBJ1-2; 8 positions match TRBD1. Germline V lookup: CDR1 MRHNA, CDR2 SNTAGT. V dropped 0 bases and J dropped 6; count of bases not matched to a gene: 3. The CDR3 contains 14 residues. The CDR3 DNA is TGTGCCAGCAGTGACTCTTACAGGGGGAATGGCTACACCTTC. Translation gives CASSDSYRGNGYTF.

The chain combines TRBV10-2 with TRBJ1-2; the D gene is possibly TRBD1 (5 bases). This CDR3 spans 14 amino acids. V shed 2 bases and J shed 8 bases, with 15 bases lying between them. Germline V gene sequence: CDR1 WSHSY, CDR2 SAAADI. The DNA for the CDR3 is TGCGCCAGCAGTGAGGTGGGGCTGTTGGGCGGCTACACCTTC. Translating it yields CASSEVGLLGGYTF.

This clone appeared a few times. The chain joins TRBV18 to TRBJ2-4; TRBD2 is a possible D gene (5 bases). Per the germline V gene, CDR1 is KGHSH and CDR2 is LQKENI. The ends were cut back, 2 bases at V and 8 bases at J, with 19 bases in the middle. The CDR3 length is 16 residues. The CDR3 sequence is CASSPYSGGLGDIQYF. CDR3 sequence (DNA): TGTGCCAGCTCACCATACAGCGGAGGACTCGGAGACATTCAGTACTTC.

The chain uses TRBV5-6 and TRBJ1-2; unclear D gene. Germline CDR1 and CDR2: SGHDT and YYEEEE. This CDR3 comprises 11 residues. The V end was cut by 4 bases, the J end by 7 bases, with 8 bases between. The CDR3 protein is CASSEGGGYTF. Here the CDR3 DNA reads TGTGCCAGCAGCGAAGGAGGTGGCTACACCTTC.

The chain is built from TRBV12-5 and TRBJ2-7; tentative D call: TRBD1 (5 bases). The CDR3 loop spans 12 amino acids. CDR1 and CDR2 (germline): LGHNT, FRNRAP. V lost 6 bases and J lost 3, with 9 bases in between. The chain's CDR3 is CASGQAIYEQYF. The CDR3 nucleotides read TGTGCTAGTGGACAGGCGATCTACGAGCAGTACTTC.

The V gene is TRBV6-6, the J gene TRBJ2-1, with D possibly being TRBD2 (7 bases). Germline V gene sequence: CDR1 MNHNY, CDR2 SVGAGI (reference sequence). The CDR3 totals 15 residues. V was pared by 2 bases and J by 6 bases, with 14 bases between. CDR3 sequence reads: CASSYEGGSGNEQFF. The CDR3 DNA follows: TGTGCCAGCAGTTACGAGGGGGGGTCTGGCAATGAGCAGTTCTTC.

The V call is TRBV5-6, the J call TRBJ2-1, with 7 bases aligning to TRBD2. CDR1 is SGHDT, CDR2 YYEEEE, per germline. The CDR3 runs to 18 residues. With V trimmed by 0 bases and J by 0 bases, 9 bases remained unmatched. CDR3 in DNA: TGTGCCAGCAGCTTGGGGACCCAGCGGGGCCGCTCCTACAATGAGCAGTTCTTC. This sequence encodes CASSLGTQRGRSYNEQFF.

Here the CDR3 reads CASSILAGDYNEQFF. The CDR3 region has the DNA TGTGCCAGTAGTATCCTAGCGGGGGATTACAATGAGCAGTTCTTC. This chain links TRBV19 with TRBJ2-1; 10 positions agree with TRBD2. Looked up from germline, CDR1 is LNHDA and CDR2 is SQIVND (reference sequence). The CDR3 extends over 15 amino acids. V dropped 3 bases and J dropped 4; count of bases not matched to a gene: 3.

The chain uses TRBV7-8 and TRBJ2-7; 9 positions agree with TRBD1. This CDR3 is built from 14 residues. With V trimmed by 5 bases and J by 3 bases, 5 bases remained unmatched. Germline V gene data show CDR1 as SGHVS and CDR2 as FQNEAQ. The CDR3 region has the DNA TGTGCCAGCAGCCCGGGGGGACAGGGCTACGAGCAGTACTTC. Its protein product is CASSPGGQGYEQYF.

The J gene is TRBJ2-7, the V gene TRBV11-3; D is possibly TRBD2 (6 bases). CDR1 is SGHNT, CDR2 YENEEA, per germline. CDR3 size: 16 residues. Trimming pared 0 bases from V and 5 bases from J, leaving 17 bases between. CDR3 in amino acids: CASSLDRPGGVHEQYF. CDR3 sequence (DNA): TGTGCCAGCAGCTTAGATAGGCCCGGAGGGGTCCACGAGCAGTACTTC.

The V call is TRBV4-3, the J call TRBJ2-3; 7 bases align to TRBD1. V lost 3 bases and J lost 2; bases outside the gene matches: 8. Germline loops: CDR1 LGHNA, CDR2 YSLEER. The CDR3 runs 16 residues. In DNA form, the CDR3 reads TGCGCCAGCAGCCACCTTTACGACAGGGCCACAGATACGCAGTATTTT. It encodes CASSHLYDRATDTQYF.

V usage is TRBV27 and J usage is TRBJ1-6, with D possibly TRBD1 on 5 matching bases. The CDR3 has 14 residues. Germline assignment: CDR1 MNHEY and CDR2 SMNVEV (reference sequence). V shed 5 bases and J shed 2 bases, with 7 bases lying between them. The CDR3 is CASSQGAYNSPLHF. The CDR3 nucleotides read TGTGCCAGCAGTCAAGGGGCCTATAATTCACCCCTCCACTTT.

This rearrangement joins TRBV7-8 to TRBJ1-2; D unresolved. The CDR3 is 15 amino acids. Germline lookup yields CDR1 SGHVS and CDR2 FQNEAQ. Trimming cost V 1 base and J 1 base, with 10 bases left between them. CDR3 region: CASSLGGGVNYGYTF. CDR3 in DNA: TGTGCCAGCAGCTTAGGTGGCGGGGTTAACTATGGCTACACCTTC.

V usage is TRBV4-1 and J usage is TRBJ1-2; D perhaps matches TRBD1 (5 bases). The CDR3 is 15 amino acids. Trimming cost V 1 base and J 3 bases, with 12 bases left between them. Germline CDR1 and CDR2: MGHRA and YSYEKL. DNA of the CDR3: TGCGCCAGCAGCCAAGTTCGCCAGGGCGACTATGGCTACACCTTC. Protein: CASSQVRQGDYGYTF.

The chain joins TRBV30 to TRBJ1-2; TRBD1 is a possible D gene (6 bases). The V gene's germline CDR1 is GTSNPN and CDR2 SVGIG (reference sequence). This CDR3 has 13 residues. V lost 5 bases, J lost 6 bases, and 16 bases lay in between. The chain's CDR3 is CAWWFAAGDGYTF. The CDR3 DNA reads as TGTGCCTGGTGGTTTGCGGCAGGGGATGGCTACACCTTC.